The clone carrying this T cell receptor beta chain showed up many times. Its target is not known. TCRdb analysed the RACE reads with MiXCR anew, one entry per CDR3 protein. Of about 300,000 distinct CDR3 sequences in the sample, around 5.5% are singletons; the top ten hold over 7%. Time point described: pre-sensitization, week 0. As for treatment: therapeutic diphenylcyclopropenone sensitization with weekly scalp DPC. The record originates from a study of human T cells and chemical hapten exposure. Whole-study results and caveats: Relative to control repertoires, expanded TCRs gave rise to significantly more large CDR3 similarity clusters.

In germline, CDR1 is SGDLS, CDR2 YYNGEE. The CDR3 has 15 residues. V dropped 4 bases and J dropped 6; count of bases not matched to a gene: 9. The receptor comes from a young woman with alopecia areata. Some clones in this sample may be carry-over from other donors' samples. This chain links TRBV9 with TRBJ1-2, with TRBD1 identical over 10 bases. The source material was whole blood, sampled in connection with sensitization to the hapten diphenylcyclopropenone (DPC). CDR3 protein: CASSPWDRGLHGYTF. The CDR3 DNA reads as TGTGCCAGCAGCCCCTGGGACAGGGGTCTGCATGGCTACACCTTC.